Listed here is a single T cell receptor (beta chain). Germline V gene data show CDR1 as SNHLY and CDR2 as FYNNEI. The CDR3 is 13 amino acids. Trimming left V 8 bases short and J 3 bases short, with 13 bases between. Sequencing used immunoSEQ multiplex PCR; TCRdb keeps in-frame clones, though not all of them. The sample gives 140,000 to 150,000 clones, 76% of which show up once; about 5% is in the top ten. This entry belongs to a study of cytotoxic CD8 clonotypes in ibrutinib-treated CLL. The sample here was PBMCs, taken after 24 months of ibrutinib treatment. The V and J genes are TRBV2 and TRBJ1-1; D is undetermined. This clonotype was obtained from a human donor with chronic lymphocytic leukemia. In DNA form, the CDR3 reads TGTGCCAGCGCCCCCGAAGCGGACACTGAAGCTTTCTTT. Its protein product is CASAPEADTEAFF.